Listed below are T cell receptor beta chains from one sample, sequenced in a study of T cell repertoires in cytomegalovirus infection. TCRdb independently ran MiXCR on the reads; one entry per CDR3 protein. This table has roughly 730,000 distinct CDR3 sequences, 30% to 35% appearing once. These receptors have no known antigen. This material consisted of cultured PBMCs, taken from culture after CMV antigen stimulation. These receptors came from a human donor in good health (CMV status not recorded). Some clones in this sample may be carry-over from other donors' samples. Each CDR3 is given with its conserved first and last residue. Each record gives: V gene, D gene, CDR3 protein. A D gene is named only where the DNA matches it firmly.

TRBV12-3/TRBV12-4	.	CASTPTIGTARGANVLTF
TRBV20-1	TRBD1	CSARVRVGTGSTDTQYF
TRBV28	.	CASTLVGGGYTF
TRBV27	TRBD2	CASRRLAAHNEQFF
TRBV14	TRBD1	CASSQWDRVYSPLHF
TRBV7-8	TRBD1	CASSLDRATSYNEQFF
TRBV2	.	CASSEAVPLSGNQPQHF
TRBV7-6	.	CASSDRFNPGDEQFF
TRBV7-2	.	CASSPTMGGGRRFETQYF
TRBV5-6	TRBD1	CASSSLGQGYQETQYF
TRBV7-6	.	CASSRAPGEKLFF
TRBV7-6	.	CASRLRPGMEYEQYF
TRBV27	.	CASSFLSKRDGYTF
TRBV12-3/TRBV12-4	.	CASSPRRSAAKETQYF
TRBV6-5	.	CASSYSLDTEAFF
TRBV6-1	.	CASSDGARGANYGYTF
TRBV20-1	.	CSARGLDITDTQYF
TRBV6-5	.	CASSTLGGAWGYTF
TRBV10-3	TRBD2	CAISGGGYEQYF
TRBV7-2	.	CASSGAGPRETQYF
TRBV7-2	.	CASSPHLGQPQHF
TRBV12-3/TRBV12-4	.	CASSLLVNTGELFF
TRBV7-8	TRBD2	CASSLARTPRKRGISDTQYF